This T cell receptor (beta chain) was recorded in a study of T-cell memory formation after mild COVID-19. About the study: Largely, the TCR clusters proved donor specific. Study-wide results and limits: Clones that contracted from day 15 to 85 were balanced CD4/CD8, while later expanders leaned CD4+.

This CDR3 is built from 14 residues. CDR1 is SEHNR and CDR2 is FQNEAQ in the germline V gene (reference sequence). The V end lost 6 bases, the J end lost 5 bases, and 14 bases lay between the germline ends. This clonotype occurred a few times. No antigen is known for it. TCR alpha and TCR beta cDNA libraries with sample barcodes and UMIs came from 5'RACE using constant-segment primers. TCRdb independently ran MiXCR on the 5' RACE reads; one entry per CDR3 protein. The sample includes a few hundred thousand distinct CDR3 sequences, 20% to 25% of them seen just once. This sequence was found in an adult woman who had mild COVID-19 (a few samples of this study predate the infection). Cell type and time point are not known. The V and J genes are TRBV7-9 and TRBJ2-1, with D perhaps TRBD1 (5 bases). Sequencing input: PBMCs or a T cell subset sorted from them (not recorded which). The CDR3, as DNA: TGTGCCAGCAGTATTGGAGCAGGGCACAATGAGCAGTTCTTC. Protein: CASSIGAGHNEQFF.